The text below deals with one T cell receptor beta chain. What it binds is not known. 13 Jbeta primers and 60 Vbeta primers were used for the PCR. Profiling relied on immunoSEQ multiplex PCR, and the TCRdb table lists in-frame clones only, not all of them. The sample includes about 150,000 clones, 84% of them seen just once. The record originates from a study of cytomegalovirus exposure and HLA in healthy donors. Regarding the study as a whole: Specificity for CMV antigens was confirmed in vitro for a few of the CMV-associated chains.

Donors consisted of healthy bone marrow donors. J was trimmed by 4 bases and V by 4 bases; bases with no gene match: 11. Looked up from germline, CDR1 is SGHRS and CDR2 is YFSETQ. CDR3 length equals 16 residues. This TCR was sampled from a man aged 45 to 65 in good health and CMV-seropositive. The J gene is TRBJ2-1, the V gene TRBV5-1; 7 bases agree with TRBD1. The sample consisted of PBMCs. The CDR3 DNA sequence: TGCGCCAGCAGCGAGGGACAGCCATCGGGGTACAATGAGCAGTTCTTC. Translated: CASSEGQPSGYNEQFF. Drawing the rest from reference TRBV5-1 and TRBJ2-1, the complete variable domain is KAGVTQTPRYLIKTRGQQVTLSCSPISGHRSVSWYQQTPGQGLQFLFEYFSETQRNKGNFPGRFSGRQFSNSRSEMNVSTLELGDSALYLCASSEGQPSGYNEQFFGPGTRLTVL.